This T cell receptor (beta chain) was retrieved from a study of cytomegalovirus exposure and HLA in healthy donors. The CDR3 has 14 residues. The germline CDR1 and CDR2 sequences are MNHEY and SMNVEV (reference sequence). V lost 6 bases to trimming and J lost 2 bases, with 14 bases between them. Unrecorded immune exposures were likely, despite nominal health at sampling. Primers: 60 Vbeta forward and 13 Jbeta reverse. The data were produced by immunoSEQ multiplex PCR, yet TCRdb's version contains in-frame clones alone and is incomplete. The sample includes around 150,000 clones, more than 70% seen only once; the top ten take approximately 2.8%. General study findings and limits: The presence/absence work took it that sequencing depth was about the same across donors. Later on, an analysis showed TCR association rates differing by HLA locus, with DRB1 the most and HLA-C the fewest.

Points on this clone: What it binds is not known.

The gene calls are TRBV27 and TRBJ2-7; tentatively, D is TRBD1 (6 bases). The sample was PBMCs. This TCR was recovered from a male donor in good health and CMV-seronegative. The CDR3 nucleotides are TGTGCCAGCAGCCAGAGGGACACCCCCTACGAGCAGTACTTC. Translated: CASSQRDTPYEQYF.